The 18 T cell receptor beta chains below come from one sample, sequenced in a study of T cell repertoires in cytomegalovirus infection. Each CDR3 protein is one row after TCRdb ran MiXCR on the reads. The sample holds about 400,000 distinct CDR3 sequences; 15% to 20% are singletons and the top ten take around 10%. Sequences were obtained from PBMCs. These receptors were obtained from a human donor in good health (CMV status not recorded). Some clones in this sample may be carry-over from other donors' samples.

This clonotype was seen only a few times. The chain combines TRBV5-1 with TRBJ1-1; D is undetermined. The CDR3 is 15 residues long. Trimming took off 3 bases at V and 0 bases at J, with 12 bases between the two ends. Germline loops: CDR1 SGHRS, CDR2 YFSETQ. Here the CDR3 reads CASSSVAAMNTEAFF. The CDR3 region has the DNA TGCGCCAGCAGCTCTGTTGCAGCCATGAACACTGAAGCTTTCTTT. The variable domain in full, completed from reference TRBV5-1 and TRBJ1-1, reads KAGVTQTPRYLIKTRGQQVTLSCSPISGHRSVSWYQQTPGQGLQFLFEYFSETQRNKGNFPGRFSGRQFSNSRSEMNVSTLELGDSALYLCASSSVAAMNTEAFFGQGTRLTVV.

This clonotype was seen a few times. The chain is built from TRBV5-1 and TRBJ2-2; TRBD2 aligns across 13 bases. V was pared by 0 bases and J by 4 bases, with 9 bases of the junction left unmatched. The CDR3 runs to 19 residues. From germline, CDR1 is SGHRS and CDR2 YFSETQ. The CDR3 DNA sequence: TGCGCCAGCAGCTTGGCCCTACTAGCGGGAGGGCCGGGCACCGGGGAGCTGTTTTTT. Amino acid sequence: CASSLALLAGGPGTGELFF.

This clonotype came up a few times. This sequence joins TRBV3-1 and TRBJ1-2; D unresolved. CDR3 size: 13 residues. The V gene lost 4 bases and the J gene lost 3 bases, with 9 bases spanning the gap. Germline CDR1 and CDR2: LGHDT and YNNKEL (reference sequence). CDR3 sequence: CASSPGSHYGYTF. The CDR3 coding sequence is TGTGCCAGCAGCCCCGGGTCACACTATGGCTACACCTTC.

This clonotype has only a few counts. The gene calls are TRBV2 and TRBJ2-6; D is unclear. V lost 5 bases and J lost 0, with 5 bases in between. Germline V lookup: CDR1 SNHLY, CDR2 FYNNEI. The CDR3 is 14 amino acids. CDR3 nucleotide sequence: TGTGCCAGCAGTCGGAACTCTGGGGCCAACGTCCTGACTTTC. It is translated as CASSRNSGANVLTF.

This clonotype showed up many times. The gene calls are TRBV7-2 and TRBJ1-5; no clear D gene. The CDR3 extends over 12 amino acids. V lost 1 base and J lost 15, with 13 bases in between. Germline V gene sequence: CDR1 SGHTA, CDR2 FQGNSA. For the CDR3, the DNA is TGTGCCAGCAGCTTAGTTTCCGGGGTTGTGCATTTT. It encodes CASSLVSGVVHF. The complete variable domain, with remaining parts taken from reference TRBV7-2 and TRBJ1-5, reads GAGVSQSPSNKVTEKGKDVELRCDPISGHTALYWYRQSLGQGLEFLIYFQGNSAPDKSGLPSDRFSAERTGGSVSTLTIQRTQQEDSAVYLCASSLVSGVVHFGDGTRLSIL.

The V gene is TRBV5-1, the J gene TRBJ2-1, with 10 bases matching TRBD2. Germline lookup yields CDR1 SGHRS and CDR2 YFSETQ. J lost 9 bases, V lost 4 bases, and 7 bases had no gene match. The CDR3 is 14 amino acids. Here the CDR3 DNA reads TGCGCCAGCAGCCAAAGGACTAGCGGAAGTGAGCAGTTCTTC. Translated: CASSQRTSGSEQFF.

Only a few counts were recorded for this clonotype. In DNA form, the CDR3 reads TGTGCCAGGGGCGGGCCCCAAGAACCTAGCAATCAGCCCCAGCATTTT. Protein sequence: CARGGPQEPSNQPQHF. This chain uses TRBV27 with TRBJ1-5; the D is unclear. The CDR3 loop spans 16 amino acids. The ends were cut back, 9 bases at V and 0 bases at J, with 18 bases in the middle. CDR1 MNHEY and CDR2 SMNVEV come from the germline V gene (reference sequence).

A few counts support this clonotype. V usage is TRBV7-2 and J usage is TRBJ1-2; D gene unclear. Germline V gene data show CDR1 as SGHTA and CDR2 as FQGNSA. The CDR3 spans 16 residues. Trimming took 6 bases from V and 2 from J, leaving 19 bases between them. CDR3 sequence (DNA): TGTGCCAGCAGTTCTTTTTTCCCGGGGAGGAACTATGGCTACACCTTC. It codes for CASSSFFPGRNYGYTF.

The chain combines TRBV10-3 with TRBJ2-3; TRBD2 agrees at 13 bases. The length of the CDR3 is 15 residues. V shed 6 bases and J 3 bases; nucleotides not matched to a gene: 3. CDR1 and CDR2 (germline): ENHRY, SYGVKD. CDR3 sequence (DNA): TGTGCCATCAGCCAGACTAGCGGGGGGACAGATACGCAGTATTTT. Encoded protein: CAISQTSGGTDTQYF.

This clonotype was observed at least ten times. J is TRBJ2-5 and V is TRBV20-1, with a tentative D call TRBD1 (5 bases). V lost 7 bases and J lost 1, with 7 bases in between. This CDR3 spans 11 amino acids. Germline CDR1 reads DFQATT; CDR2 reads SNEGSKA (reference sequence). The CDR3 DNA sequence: TGCAGTGGACAGATCCAAGAGACCCAGTACTTC. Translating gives CSGQIQETQYF.

The CDR3 is CSAGDTGPHEQYF. DNA of the CDR3: TGCAGTGCTGGGGACACCGGCCCCCACGAGCAGTACTTC. The chain is built from TRBV20-1 and TRBJ2-7, with TRBD1 as a possible D gene (6 bases). V gave up 5 bases and J gave up 5 bases, with 16 bases separating them. The CDR3 totals 13 residues. CDR1 DFQATT and CDR2 SNEGSKA come from the germline V gene (reference sequence).

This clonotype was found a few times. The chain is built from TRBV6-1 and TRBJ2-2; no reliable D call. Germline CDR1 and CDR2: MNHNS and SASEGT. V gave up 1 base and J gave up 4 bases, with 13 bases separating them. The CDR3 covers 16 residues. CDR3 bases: TGTGCCAGCAGTGAAGTATACACCGCCGGCACCGGGGAGCTGTTTTTT. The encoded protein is CASSEVYTAGTGELFF.

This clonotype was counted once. CDR3 loop: CASSTSGSGANVLTF. CDR3 nucleotides: TGTGCCAGCAGCACTTCAGGGTCTGGGGCCAACGTCCTGACTTTC. The chain has TRBV5-4 and TRBJ2-6; weak D call: TRBD1 (5 bases). The length of the CDR3 is 15 residues. CDR1 is SGHNT and CDR2 is YYREEE in the germline V gene (reference sequence). V dropped 4 bases and J dropped 1 base, with 9 bases sitting between them.

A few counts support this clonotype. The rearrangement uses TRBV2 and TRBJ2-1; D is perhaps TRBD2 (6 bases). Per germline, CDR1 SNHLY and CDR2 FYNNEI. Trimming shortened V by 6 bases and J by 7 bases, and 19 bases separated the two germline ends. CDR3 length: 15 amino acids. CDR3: CASSREREVFNEQFF. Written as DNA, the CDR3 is TGTGCCAGCAGCAGGGAGAGGGAGGTGTTTAATGAGCAGTTCTTC.

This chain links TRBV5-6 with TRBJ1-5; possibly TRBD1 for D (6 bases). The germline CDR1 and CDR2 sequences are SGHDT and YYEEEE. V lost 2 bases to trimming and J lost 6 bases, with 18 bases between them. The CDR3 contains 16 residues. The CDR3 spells CASSLYGGGRFQPQHF. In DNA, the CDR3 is TGTGCCAGCAGCTTATATGGGGGGGGGCGATTTCAGCCCCAGCATTTT.

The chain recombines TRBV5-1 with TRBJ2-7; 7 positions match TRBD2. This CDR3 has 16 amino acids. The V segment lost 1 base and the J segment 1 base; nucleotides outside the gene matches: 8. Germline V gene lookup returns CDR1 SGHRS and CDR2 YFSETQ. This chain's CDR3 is CASSLFLAASSYEQYF. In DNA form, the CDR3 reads TGCGCCAGCAGCTTGTTCCTAGCGGCGAGTTCCTACGAGCAGTACTTC.

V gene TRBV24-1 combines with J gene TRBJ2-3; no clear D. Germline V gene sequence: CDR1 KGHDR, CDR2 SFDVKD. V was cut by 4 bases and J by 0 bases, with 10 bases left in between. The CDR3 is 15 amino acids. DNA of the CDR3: TGTGCCACCAGTGAAATACTGGGGAGCACAGATACGCAGTATTTT. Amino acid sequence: CATSEILGSTDTQYF.

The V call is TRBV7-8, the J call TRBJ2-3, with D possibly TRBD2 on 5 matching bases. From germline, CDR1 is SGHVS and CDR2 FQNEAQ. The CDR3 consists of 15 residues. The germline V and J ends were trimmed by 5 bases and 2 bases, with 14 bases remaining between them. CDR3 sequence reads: CASSSLRTFTDTQYF. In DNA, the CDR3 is TGTGCCAGCAGCAGCTTAAGGACTTTCACAGATACGCAGTATTTT.